The 8 T cell receptor beta chains reported below all come from one sample, sequenced in a study of blood T cell repertoires in COVID-19. Libraries were prepared by immunoSEQ multiplex PCR; TCRdb keeps only in-frame clonotypes and omits some of them. Found here are 74,000 or so clones, 80% to 90% of them singletons; the top ten hold less than 2.5%. The sequenced sample was peripheral blood. The source is a human donor in a cohort sampled during active COVID-19.

V usage is TRBV4-2 and J usage is TRBJ1-5, with D hard to call. Germline assignment: CDR1 LGHNA and CDR2 YNFKEQ. The germline V and J ends were trimmed by 4 bases and 1 base, with 11 bases remaining between them. There are 15 residues in the CDR3. CDR3 loop: CASSREGGSNQPQHF. Written as DNA, the CDR3 is TGTGCCAGCAGCCGCGAGGGAGGGAGCAATCAGCCCCAGCATTTT.

This clone was observed a single time. The CDR3 DNA follows: TGTGCCATCACCTCCCAGGACTGGCAGTTCTTC. It yields the protein CAITSQDWQFF. The V and J genes are TRBV28 and TRBJ2-1; TRBD2 is a possible D gene (5 bases). V lost 10 bases, J lost 12 bases, and 16 bases lay in between. CDR1 is MDHEN, CDR2 SYDVKM, per germline. The CDR3 loop spans 11 amino acids.

The chain joins TRBV10-3 to TRBJ1-1; the D is unclear. This CDR3 region has 13 residues. Trimming took off 6 bases at V and 4 bases at J, with 12 bases between the two ends. Germline V gene data show CDR1 as ENHRY and CDR2 as SYGVKD. CDR3 DNA: TGTGCCATCAGGATTGAGGGTGGCACTGAAGCTTTCTTT. The encoded protein is CAIRIEGGTEAFF.

This chain uses TRBV28 with TRBJ1-3; D is undetermined. There are 14 residues in the CDR3. The germline V and J ends were trimmed by 3 bases and 0 bases, with 6 bases remaining between them. Germline values: CDR1 MDHEN, CDR2 SYDVKM. The CDR3 protein is CASSLAGSGNTIYF. CDR3 nucleotides: TGTGCCAGCAGTTTGGCGGGCTCTGGAAACACCATATATTTT.

V gene TRBV5-1 combines with J gene TRBJ1-4, with TRBD1 matching over 11 bases. Germline values: CDR1 SGHRS, CDR2 YFSETQ. Unmatched junction bases numbered 4, after V lost 2 bases and J lost 7 bases. This CDR3 is built from 15 residues. The CDR3 nucleotides read TGCGCCAGCAGCTTCGGGACAGGGGGAGGTGAAAAACTGTTTTTT. Encoded protein: CASSFGTGGGEKLFF.

The V call is TRBV27, the J call TRBJ2-6; D is unresolved. Germline lookup yields CDR1 MNHEY and CDR2 SMNVEV (reference sequence). The CDR3 is 14 residues long. Deletions cut 5 bases from V and 1 base from J, with 6 bases between. The CDR3 DNA reads as TGTGCCAGCAGTATCCTATCTGGGGCCAACGTCCTGACTTTC. Protein sequence: CASSILSGANVLTF.

The chain employs TRBV10-3 and TRBJ2-1; 7 bases match TRBD2. Germline trimming cut 3 bases from V and 12 bases from J; bases unmatched to any gene: 8. The CDR3 covers 13 residues. Germline V gene data show CDR1 as ENHRY and CDR2 as SYGVKD. The CDR3 loop reads CAISDEGGRGQFF. CDR3 coding DNA: TGTGCCATCAGTGACGAGGGAGGGCGGGGGCAGTTCTTC.

The CDR3 DNA reads TGTGCCAGCAGTTTGACTAGCGGGGGGGGTATGAATGAGCAGTTCTTC. This gives the protein CASSLTSGGGMNEQFF. This chain uses TRBV27 with TRBJ2-1; TRBD2 aligns across 14 bases. Unmatched junction bases numbered 5, after V lost 3 bases and J lost 7 bases. This CDR3 spans 16 amino acids. Germline values: CDR1 MNHEY, CDR2 SMNVEV (reference sequence).